The clone carrying this TCR beta chain appeared many times. The data originate from a study of T cells in Graves' hyperthyroidism and ophthalmopathy. Study context: Staff took peripheral blood when the initial diagnosis was made, before any treatment began.

There are 17 residues in the CDR3. V lost 1 base to trimming and J lost 2 bases; unmatched junction nucleotides: 5. Germline V gene lookup returns CDR1 MGHRA and CDR2 YSYEKL. TCR beta CDR3 regions were amplified from RNA. HTBI primers were used for first-round RT-PCR of the TCR CDR3. A single record per CDR3 protein comes from TCRdb applying MiXCR to the multiplex PCR reads. Of about 480,000 distinct CDR3 sequences in the sample, 14% were seen once. V and J are TRBV4-1 and TRBJ2-7; 13 bases line up with TRBD2. This sequence originates from a woman aged 18-29 years with Graves' hyperthyroidism. The sample comprised blood. The CDR3 here is CASSQGTSGSTPYEQYF. The CDR3 DNA reads as TGCGCCAGCAGCCAAGGGACTAGCGGGAGTACCCCCTACGAGCAGTACTTC.